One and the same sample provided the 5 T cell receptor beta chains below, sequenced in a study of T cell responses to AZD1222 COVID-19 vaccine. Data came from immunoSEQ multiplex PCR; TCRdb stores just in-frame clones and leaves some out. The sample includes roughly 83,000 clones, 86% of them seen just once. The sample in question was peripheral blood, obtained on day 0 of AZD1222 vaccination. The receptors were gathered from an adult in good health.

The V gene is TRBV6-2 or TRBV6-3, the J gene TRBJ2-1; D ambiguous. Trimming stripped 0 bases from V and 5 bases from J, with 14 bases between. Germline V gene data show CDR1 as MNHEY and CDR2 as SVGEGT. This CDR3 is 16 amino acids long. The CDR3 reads CASSYSIGTTDNEQFF. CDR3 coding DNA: TGTGCCAGCAGTTACTCGATCGGTACTACCGACAATGAGCAGTTCTTC.

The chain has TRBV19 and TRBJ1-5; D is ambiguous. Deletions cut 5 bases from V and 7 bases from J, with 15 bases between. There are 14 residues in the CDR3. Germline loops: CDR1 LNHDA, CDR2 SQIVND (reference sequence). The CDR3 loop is CASSDMWAWQPQHF. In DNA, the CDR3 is TGTGCCAGTAGTGATATGTGGGCCTGGCAGCCCCAGCATTTT.

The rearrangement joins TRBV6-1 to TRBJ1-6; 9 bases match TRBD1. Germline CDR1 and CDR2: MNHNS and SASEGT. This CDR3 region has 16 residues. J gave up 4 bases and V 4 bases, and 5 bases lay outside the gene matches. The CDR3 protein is CASSGPGQGYNSPLHF. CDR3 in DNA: TGTGCCAGCAGTGGACCGGGACAGGGATATAATTCACCCCTCCACTTT.

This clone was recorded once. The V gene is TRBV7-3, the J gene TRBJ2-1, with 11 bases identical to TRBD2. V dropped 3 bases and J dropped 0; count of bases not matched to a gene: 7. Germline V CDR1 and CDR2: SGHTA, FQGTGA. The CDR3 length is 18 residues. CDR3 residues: CASSFLAGGASSYNEQFF. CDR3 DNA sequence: TGTGCCAGCAGCTTTCTAGCGGGGGGCGCGAGCTCCTACAATGAGCAGTTCTTC.

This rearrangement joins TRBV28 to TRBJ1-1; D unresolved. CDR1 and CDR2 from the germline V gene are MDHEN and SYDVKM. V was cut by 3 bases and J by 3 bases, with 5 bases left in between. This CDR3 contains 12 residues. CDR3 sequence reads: CASSLAYTEAFF. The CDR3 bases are TGTGCCAGCAGTTTGGCTTACACTGAAGCTTTCTTT.